This TCR beta chain appears in the sequencing data of a study of OX40 agonist ivuxolimab in advanced cancers. TCRdb keeps only in-frame clones here, not all; method: immunoSEQ multiplex PCR. The sample lists approximately 81,000 clones; around 86% were seen once. The CDR3 is 15 residues long. CDR1 is SGHDT and CDR2 is YYEEEE in the germline V gene. V gave up 4 bases and J gave up 0 bases, with 13 bases separating them. Overall study results and limits: Researchers did not determine the expanded peripheral T cells' antigen specificity. On average, a greater number of expanded clones characterised CD8+ T cells relative to CD4+.

Only one count was recorded for this clone. Its antigen remains unidentified. V and J are TRBV5-6 and TRBJ1-1; D remains ambiguous. The sequence came from an adult with an advanced solid tumor such as melanoma, head and neck, liver or kidney cancer. The specimen was CD4+ or CD8+ T cells sorted from blood, collected in a trial of the OX40 agonist ivuxolimab. CDR3 protein: CASSRPGIMNTEAFF. Written as DNA, the CDR3 is TGTGCCAGCAGCAGACCGGGAATCATGAACACTGAAGCTTTCTTT.